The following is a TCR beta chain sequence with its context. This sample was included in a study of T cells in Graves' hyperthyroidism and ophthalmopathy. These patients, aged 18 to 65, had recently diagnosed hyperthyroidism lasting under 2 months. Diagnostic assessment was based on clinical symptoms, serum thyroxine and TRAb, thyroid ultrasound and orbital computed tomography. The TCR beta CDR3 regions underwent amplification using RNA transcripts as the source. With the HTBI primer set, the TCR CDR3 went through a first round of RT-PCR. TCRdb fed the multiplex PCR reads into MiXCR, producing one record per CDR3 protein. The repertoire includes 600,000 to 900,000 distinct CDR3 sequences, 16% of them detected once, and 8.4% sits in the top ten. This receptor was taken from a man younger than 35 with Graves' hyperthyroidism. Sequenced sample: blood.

CDR3 in DNA: TGTGCCAGCAGCCCCATCCCGGGAGAGAACACCGGGGAGCTGTTTTTT. It specifies CASSPIPGENTGELFF. The J gene is TRBJ2-2, the V gene TRBV3-1; TRBD2 is a possible D gene (6 bases). V dropped 4 bases and J dropped 1 base, with 13 bases sitting between them. This CDR3 has 16 amino acids. CDR1 is LGHDT, CDR2 YNNKEL, per germline (reference sequence).